This T cell receptor beta chain was captured by sequencing in a study of T-cell memory formation after mild COVID-19. In the case of this clonotype: Its specificity is unknown.

Study-wide results and caveats: Nothing showed for sure that second-wave clones peaking on day 37 were SARS-CoV-2 specific.

The authors produced TCR alpha and TCR beta cDNA libraries with sample barcodes and UMIs by 5'RACE using constant-segment primers. In TCRdb, the 5' RACE reads were re-called with MiXCR into one record per CDR3 protein. The sample carries 470,000 or so distinct CDR3 sequences, approximately 25% recorded once. V dropped 5 bases and J dropped 2; count of bases not matched to a gene: 6. Germline V gene lookup returns CDR1 SGHRS and CDR2 YFSETQ. CDR3 length equals 14 residues. This TCR derives from an adult woman who had mild COVID-19 (a few samples of this study predate the infection). Cell type and time point are not known. The rearrangement links TRBV5-1 to TRBJ2-5, with TRBD2 matching 7 bases. The material sequenced was PBMCs or a T cell subset sorted from them (not recorded which). CDR3 sequence (DNA): TGCGCCAGCAGGGGGGGGACTATTCAAGAGACCCAGTACTTC. Its translation: CASRGGTIQETQYF.